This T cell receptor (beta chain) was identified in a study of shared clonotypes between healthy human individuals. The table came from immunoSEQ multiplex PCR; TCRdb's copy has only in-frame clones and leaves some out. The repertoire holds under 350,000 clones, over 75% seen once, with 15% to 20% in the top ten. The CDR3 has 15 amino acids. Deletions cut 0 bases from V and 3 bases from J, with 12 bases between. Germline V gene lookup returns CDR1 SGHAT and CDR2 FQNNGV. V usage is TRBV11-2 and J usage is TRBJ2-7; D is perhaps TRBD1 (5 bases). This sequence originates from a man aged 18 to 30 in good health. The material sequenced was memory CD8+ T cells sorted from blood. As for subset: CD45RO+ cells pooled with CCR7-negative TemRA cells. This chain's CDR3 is CASSLEAGSRYEQYF. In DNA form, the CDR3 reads TGTGCCAGCAGCTTAGAAGCAGGGTCCCGCTACGAGCAGTACTTC.